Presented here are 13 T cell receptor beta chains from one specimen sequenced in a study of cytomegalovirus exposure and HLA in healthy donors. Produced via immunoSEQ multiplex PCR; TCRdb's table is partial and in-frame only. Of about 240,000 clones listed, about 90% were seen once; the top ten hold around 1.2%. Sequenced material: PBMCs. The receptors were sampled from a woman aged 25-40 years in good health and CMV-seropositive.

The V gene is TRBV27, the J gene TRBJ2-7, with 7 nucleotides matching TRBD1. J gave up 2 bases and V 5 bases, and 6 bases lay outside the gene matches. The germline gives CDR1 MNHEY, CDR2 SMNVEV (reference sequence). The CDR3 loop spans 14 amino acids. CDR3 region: CASSTGTATYEQYF. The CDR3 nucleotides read TGTGCCAGCAGTACCGGGACAGCGACCTACGAGCAGTACTTC.

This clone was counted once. The CDR3 DNA is TGCGCCAGCAGGGGGACTAGCGAAGATACGCAGTATTTT. Translating gives CASRGTSEDTQYF. The chain joins TRBV5-1 to TRBJ2-3; 10 bases agree with TRBD2. Unmatched junction bases numbered 2, after V lost 5 bases and J lost 5 bases. This CDR3 has 13 amino acids. CDR1 SGHRS and CDR2 YFSETQ come from the germline V gene.

CDR3 sequence: CSVEGGPMNTEAFF. The DNA of the CDR3 is TGCAGCGTTGAAGGGGGCCCCATGAACACTGAAGCTTTCTTT. The chain carries TRBV29-1 and TRBJ1-1; D is possibly TRBD1 (5 bases). The CDR3 runs to 14 residues. Trimming shortened V by 1 base and J by 0 bases, and 9 bases separated the two germline ends. Germline CDR1 is SQVTM and CDR2 is ANQGSEA.

The DNA of the CDR3 is TGTGCCAGCAGTAAGACGGGGAACACTGAAGCTTTCTTT. It encodes CASSKTGNTEAFF. V usage is TRBV27 and J usage is TRBJ1-1; D is unresolved. The germline V gene has CDR1 MNHEY and CDR2 SMNVEV (reference sequence). The CDR3 length is 13 residues. V lost 5 bases to trimming and J lost 1 base, with 8 bases between them.

The CDR3 sequence: CASSSPSSYNEQFF. The CDR3 DNA sequence: TGTGCCAGCAGTTCCCCGAGCTCCTACAATGAGCAGTTCTTC. The V call is TRBV27, the J call TRBJ2-1; no firm D call. Germline assignment: CDR1 MNHEY and CDR2 SMNVEV (reference sequence). The CDR3 loop spans 14 amino acids. V lost 4 bases and J lost 0, with 7 bases in between.

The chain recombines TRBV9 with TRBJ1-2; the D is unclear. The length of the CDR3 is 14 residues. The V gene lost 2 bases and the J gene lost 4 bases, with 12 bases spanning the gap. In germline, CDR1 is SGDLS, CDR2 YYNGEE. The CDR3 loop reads CASSVSSTFYGYTF. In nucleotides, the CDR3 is TGTGCCAGCAGCGTCTCGTCTACGTTCTATGGCTACACCTTC.

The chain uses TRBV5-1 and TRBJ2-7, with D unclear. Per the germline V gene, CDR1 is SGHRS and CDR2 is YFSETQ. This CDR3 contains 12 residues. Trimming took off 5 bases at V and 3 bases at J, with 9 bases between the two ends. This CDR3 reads CASRAENYEQYF. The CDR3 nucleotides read TGCGCCAGCAGGGCCGAAAACTACGAGCAGTACTTC.

The DNA of the CDR3 is TGTGCCAGCAGTTTTACCTACGAGCAGTACTTC. Translation: CASSFTYEQYF. This chain connects TRBV28 to TRBJ2-7, with unresolved D. This CDR3 contains 11 residues. V lost 3 bases, J lost 2 bases, and 2 bases lay in between. Germline V CDR1 and CDR2: MDHEN, SYDVKM.

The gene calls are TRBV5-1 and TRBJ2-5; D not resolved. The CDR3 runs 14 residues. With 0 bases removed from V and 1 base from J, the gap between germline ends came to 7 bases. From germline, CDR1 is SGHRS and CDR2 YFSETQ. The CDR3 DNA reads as TGCGCCAGCAGCTTGGTTGTCAGCCAAGAGACCCAGTACTTC. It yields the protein CASSLVVSQETQYF.

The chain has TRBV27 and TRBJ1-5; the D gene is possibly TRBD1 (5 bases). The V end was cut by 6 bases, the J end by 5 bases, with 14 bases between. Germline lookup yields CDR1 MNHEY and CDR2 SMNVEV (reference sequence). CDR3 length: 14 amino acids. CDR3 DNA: TGTGCCAGCAGGGAGACAGCGTACTATCAGCCCCAGCATTTT. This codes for CASRETAYYQPQHF.

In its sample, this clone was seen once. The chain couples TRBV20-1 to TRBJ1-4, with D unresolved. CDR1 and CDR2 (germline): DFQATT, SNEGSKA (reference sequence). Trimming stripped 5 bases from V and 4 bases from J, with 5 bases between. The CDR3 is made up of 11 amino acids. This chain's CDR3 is CSARFNEKLFF. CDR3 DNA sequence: TGCAGTGCTCGGTTTAATGAAAAACTGTTTTTT.

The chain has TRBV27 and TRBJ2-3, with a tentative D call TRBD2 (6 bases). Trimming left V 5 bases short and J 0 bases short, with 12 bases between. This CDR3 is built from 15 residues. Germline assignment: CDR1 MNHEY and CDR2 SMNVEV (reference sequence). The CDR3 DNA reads TGTGCCAGCAGTCCCCCGGGAGCTAGCACAGATACGCAGTATTTT. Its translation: CASSPPGASTDTQYF.

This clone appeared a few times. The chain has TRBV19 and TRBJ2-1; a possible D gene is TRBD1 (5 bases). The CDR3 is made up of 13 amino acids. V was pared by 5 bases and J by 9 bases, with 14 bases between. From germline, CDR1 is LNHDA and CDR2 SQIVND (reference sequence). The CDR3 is CASSRDWGGEQFF. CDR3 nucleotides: TGTGCCAGTAGTCGCGACTGGGGCGGTGAGCAGTTCTTC.